The 22 T cell receptor beta chains below come from one sample, sequenced in a study of OX40 agonist ivuxolimab in advanced cancers. Sequencing was performed with immunoSEQ multiplex PCR; in TCRdb, only in-frame clones are kept and a portion is missing. The table has tens of thousands of clones, over 75% seen once; the top ten hold roughly 4.4%. The material was CD4+ or CD8+ T cells sorted from blood, obtained in a trial of the OX40 agonist ivuxolimab. These receptors originate from an adult with an advanced solid tumor such as melanoma, head and neck, liver or kidney cancer.

The chain links TRBV15 to TRBJ1-2, with D perhaps TRBD1 (5 bases). The germline V gene encodes CDR1 LNHNV and CDR2 YYDKDF (reference sequence). The CDR3 sequence is 14 residues long. V was cut by 0 bases and J by 7 bases, with 12 bases left in between. CDR3 bases: TGTGCCACCAGCAGAGATGGGCTGGGGGGTGGCTACACCTTC. Residues: CATSRDGLGGGYTF.

The gene calls are TRBV7-9 and TRBJ1-3, with TRBD1 identical over 7 bases. V was pared by 4 bases and J by 0 bases, with 3 bases of the junction left unmatched. Germline loops: CDR1 SEHNR, CDR2 FQNEAQ (reference sequence). The CDR3 covers 15 residues. The CDR3: CASSSGDSSGNTIYF. Written as DNA, the CDR3 is TGTGCCAGCAGCTCCGGGGACAGCTCTGGAAACACCATATATTTT.

This chain connects TRBV11-1 to TRBJ2-5; possibly TRBD1 for D (6 bases). Germline CDR1 and CDR2: SGHAT and FQDESV (reference sequence). The CDR3 is made up of 13 amino acids. V lost 4 bases and J 5 bases, leaving 11 bases between the germline ends. This CDR3 is CASSYGQRETQYF. In nucleotides, the CDR3 is TGTGCCAGCAGCTACGGACAGAGGGAGACCCAGTACTTC.

The chain combines TRBV7-3 with TRBJ2-5, with D hard to call. CDR1 and CDR2 (germline): SGHTA, FQGTGA. The CDR3 consists of 13 residues. Trimming took off 1 base at V and 5 bases at J, with 8 bases between the two ends. CDR3 region: CASSLNPRETQYF. The CDR3 DNA is TGTGCCAGCAGCTTAAATCCCCGGGAGACCCAGTACTTC.

The chain has TRBV4-1 and TRBJ2-3; 10 nucleotides match TRBD2. Germline values: CDR1 MGHRA, CDR2 YSYEKL. This CDR3 is 15 amino acids long. V lost 3 bases and J lost 4; bases outside the gene matches: 4. CDR3 nucleotide sequence: TGCGCCAGCAGCCATAGCGGGGGGCCGGCAGATACGCAGTATTTT. As protein: CASSHSGGPADTQYF.

The chain combines TRBV29-1 with TRBJ2-1; 7 bases agree with TRBD2. J gave up 6 bases and V 4 bases, and 0 bases lay outside the gene matches. This CDR3 spans 11 amino acids. Germline values: CDR1 SQVTM, CDR2 ANQGSEA. The CDR3 loop is CSVGTSNEQFF. CDR3 DNA: TGCAGCGTTGGGACTAGCAATGAGCAGTTCTTC.

DNA for the CDR3: TGTGCCAGCAGTGATGGGGCTAGCGGGGGGGATGAGCAGTTCTTC. Translation: CASSDGASGGDEQFF. J is TRBJ2-1 and V is TRBV2, with TRBD2 matching over 12 bases. CDR1 is SNHLY, CDR2 FYNNEI, per germline. After removal of 3 bases from V and 8 bases from J, the junction contained 5 bases not matched to a gene. CDR3 size: 15 residues.

Here the CDR3 reads CASSQTSGSPDTQYF. CDR3 DNA sequence: TGTGCCAGCAGCCAAACCTCAGGGAGCCCAGATACGCAGTATTTT. This chain uses TRBV27 with TRBJ2-3, with D perhaps being TRBD1 or TRBD2 (5 bases each). This CDR3 region has 15 residues. Germline CDR1 reads MNHEY; CDR2 reads SMNVEV (reference sequence). Trimming removed 6 bases at V and 4 bases at J, with 17 bases between.

Concerning this clone itself: The same CDR3 also results from other DNA sequences found in this sample. The rearrangement joins TRBV6-5 to TRBJ1-1, with D perhaps matching TRBD1 (5 bases). Germline lookup yields CDR1 MNHEY and CDR2 SVGAGI. The germline V and J ends were trimmed by 0 bases and 4 bases, with 12 bases remaining between them. The CDR3 has 15 amino acids. The CDR3 region has the DNA TGTGCCAGCAGTTACTCGGGACCCCTGGGCACTGAAGCTTTCTTT. This translates into CASSYSGPLGTEAFF.

The chain couples TRBV6-6 to TRBJ2-3; a weak D match, TRBD2 (7 bases). Germline V CDR1 and CDR2: MNHNY, SVGAGI (reference sequence). Trimming stripped 5 bases from V and 2 bases from J, with 17 bases between. The CDR3 contains 16 residues. CDR3 sequence reads: CASSGFERGHTDTQYF. Here the CDR3 DNA reads TGTGCCAGCAGTGGCTTCGAGCGGGGACACACAGATACGCAGTATTTT.

The V gene is TRBV27, the J gene TRBJ1-5, with D unclear. This CDR3 has 12 amino acids. V gave up 3 bases and J gave up 7 bases, with 7 bases separating them. CDR1 and CDR2 (germline): MNHEY, SMNVEV (reference sequence). Here the CDR3 reads CASSFAGQPQHF. CDR3 nucleotides: TGTGCCAGCAGTTTTGCGGGGCAGCCCCAGCATTTT.

The chain uses TRBV28 and TRBJ2-1, with TRBD2 identical over 12 bases. The CDR3 is 14 residues long. From germline, CDR1 is MDHEN and CDR2 SYDVKM. Unmatched junction bases numbered 3, after V lost 8 bases and J lost 4 bases. The CDR3 spells CASVLAGGYNEQFF. CDR3 DNA: TGTGCCAGCGTGCTAGCGGGAGGGTACAATGAGCAGTTCTTC.

The gene calls are TRBV28 and TRBJ2-1, with unresolved D. V was trimmed by 3 bases and J by 5 bases, leaving 11 bases between them. Germline CDR1 and CDR2: MDHEN and SYDVKM. The CDR3 totals 14 residues. The CDR3 nucleotides are TGTGCCAGCAGTTTTGGGCAGGCTAACAATGAGCAGTTCTTC. This translates into CASSFGQANNEQFF.

V and J are TRBV19 and TRBJ1-2, with TRBD1 matching 7 bases. V shed 7 bases and J 3 bases; nucleotides not matched to a gene: 2. Germline values: CDR1 LNHDA, CDR2 SQIVND (reference sequence). This CDR3 is built from 12 residues. The CDR3 sequence: CASNQGDYGYTF. In DNA, the CDR3 is TGTGCCAGTAACCAGGGGGACTATGGCTACACCTTC.

V and J are TRBV7-9 and TRBJ2-3; D may correspond to TRBD1 or TRBD2 (6 bases each). There are 15 residues in the CDR3. Between the trimmed V and J ends, which lost 6 bases and 8 bases, there was a span of 21 bases. Germline CDR1 and CDR2: SEHNR and FQNEAQ (reference sequence). The CDR3 reads CASSIGLPGAGTQYF. In nucleotides, the CDR3 is TGTGCCAGCAGTATAGGGCTCCCGGGGGCAGGTACGCAGTATTTT.

This clone has only a few counts. The rearrangement joins TRBV7-9 to TRBJ1-6, with a weak D call TRBD1 (6 bases). The CDR3 consists of 14 residues. Between the trimmed V and J ends, which lost 5 bases and 7 bases, there was a span of 12 bases. Per germline, CDR1 SEHNR and CDR2 FQNEAQ (reference sequence). CDR3 region: CASSRTATNSPLHF. The DNA of the CDR3 is TGTGCCAGCAGCCGGACAGCTACAAATTCACCCCTCCACTTT.

Only one count was recorded for this clone. The chain couples TRBV18 to TRBJ2-5, with D perhaps assigned TRBD1 or TRBD2 (5 bases each). Looked up from germline, CDR1 is KGHSH and CDR2 is LQKENI. CDR3 length: 13 residues. Between the trimmed V and J ends, which lost 2 bases and 5 bases, there was a span of 9 bases. The DNA for the CDR3 is TGTGCCAGCTCACCAGAAGGGGAGGAGACCCAGTACTTC. Encoded protein: CASSPEGEETQYF. The whole variable domain, filled in from reference TRBV18 and TRBJ2-5, reads NAGVMQNPRHLVRRRGQEARLRCSPMKGHSHVYWYRQLPEEGLKFMVYLQKENIIDESGMPKERFSAEFPKEGPSILRIQQVVRGDSAAYFCASSPEGEETQYFGPGTRLLVL.

This clone was counted once. The genes are TRBV6-5 and TRBJ1-5, with D possibly matching TRBD1 (5 bases). V was pared by 5 bases and J by 6 bases, with 14 bases between. CDR3 length: 14 residues. Germline V gives CDR1 MNHEY, CDR2 SVGAGI. CDR3 coding DNA: TGTGCCAGCAGTACGACCATAAGGGGTCAGCCCCAGCATTTT. Translation: CASSTTIRGQPQHF.

The chain employs TRBV19 and TRBJ2-3, with 7 bases aligning to TRBD2. J gave up 0 bases and V 7 bases, and 10 bases lay outside the gene matches. The CDR3 contains 16 residues. CDR1 and CDR2 from the germline V gene are LNHDA and SQIVND (reference sequence). The CDR3 loop is CASTIGRAPSTDTQYF. As DNA, the CDR3 is TGTGCCAGTACCATAGGGAGGGCGCCGAGCACAGATACGCAGTATTTT. The full variable domain, completed using reference TRBV19 and TRBJ2-3, is DGGITQSPKYLFRKEGQNVTLSCEQNLNHDAMYWYRQDPGQGLRLIYYSQIVNDFQKGDIAEGYSVSREKKESFPLTVTSAQKNPTAFYLCASTIGRAPSTDTQYFGPGTRLTVL.

The chain combines TRBV5-4 with TRBJ1-6; no reliable D call. Germline loops: CDR1 SGHNT, CDR2 YYREEE (reference sequence). The CDR3 covers 17 residues. The germline V and J ends were trimmed by 4 bases and 1 base, with 15 bases remaining between them. CDR3 sequence (DNA): TGTGCCAGCAGCCGAGGTTCGGGGAGTTCCTATAATTCACCCCTCCACTTT. This gives the protein CASSRGSGSSYNSPLHF.

The chain's CDR3 is CASSPGTGGEQYF. In DNA, the CDR3 is TGCGCCAGCAGCCCCGGGACAGGGGGCGAGCAGTACTTC. The rearrangement joins TRBV5-1 to TRBJ2-7; 11 bases map to TRBD1. V trimming: 4 bases; J trimming: 6 bases; junction bases outside the gene matches: 3. The germline CDR1 and CDR2 sequences are SGHRS and YFSETQ. The CDR3 length is 13 residues.

The chain combines TRBV2 with TRBJ1-1; a weak D match, TRBD1 (5 bases). Germline values: CDR1 SNHLY, CDR2 FYNNEI. V dropped 7 bases and J dropped 1 base, with 13 bases sitting between them. The CDR3 totals 14 residues. The CDR3 nucleotides are TGTGCCAGCATGTACGGGACCGAGAACACTGAAGCTTTCTTT. It yields the protein CASMYGTENTEAFF.